These T cell receptor beta chains were read from a single sample in a study of long-term antiretroviral therapy in people with HIV. Clones were sequenced by immunoSEQ multiplex PCR, and TCRdb holds only the in-frame ones, with some missing. This sample carries about 16,000 clones, 75% to 85% of them seen once, and the ten largest clones take over 20%. The sample here was unsorted PBMCs, taken 2.1 years after starting antiretroviral therapy. All receptors derive from a man aged 40-49 years with HIV. Each CDR3 is given with its conserved first and last residue. D genes are given only for firm matches. The size field is filled for only some rows; it gives once, few, many or a size class.

v_gene: TRBV6-1
j_gene: TRBJ1-2
abundance: NA
d_gene: NA
CDR3nt: TGTGCCAGCACTACCGGACAGCTCCTCTATGGCTACACCTTC
CDR3aa: CASTTGQLLYGYTF

v_gene: TRBV19
j_gene: TRBJ1-5
abundance: NA
d_gene: NA
CDR3nt: TGTGCCAGTCGGGGGGGCGCGGGGCAGCCCCAGCATTTT
CDR3aa: CASRGGAGQPQHF

v_gene: TRBV9
j_gene: TRBJ1-1
abundance: NA
d_gene: NA
CDR3nt: TGTGCCAGCAGCGTAGGGGCGCAGGGGAACACTGAAGCTTTCTTT
CDR3aa: CASSVGAQGNTEAFF

v_gene: TRBV11-2
j_gene: TRBJ1-1
abundance: NA
d_gene: NA
CDR3nt: TGTGCCAGCAGCCCGGGAGGGGGGTGGAGGAACACTGAAGCTTTCTTT
CDR3aa: CASSPGGGWRNTEAFF

v_gene: TRBV2
j_gene: TRBJ2-7
abundance: NA
d_gene: NA
CDR3nt: TGTGCCAGCAGGGAGGGGGGATTAGGGGCCTACGAGCAGTACTTC
CDR3aa: CASREGGLGAYEQYF

v_gene: TRBV6-6
j_gene: TRBJ2-1
abundance: NA
d_gene: TRBD2
CDR3nt: TGTGCCAGCAGTTCGCATCTAGCGGGGGGCGCGAATGAGCAGTTCTTC
CDR3aa: CASSSHLAGGANEQFF

v_gene: TRBV5-4
j_gene: TRBJ2-7
abundance: NA
d_gene: NA
CDR3nt: TGTGCCAGCAGCTTATATGTAGGAAACGAGCAGTACTTC
CDR3aa: CASSLYVGNEQYF

v_gene: TRBV7-9
j_gene: TRBJ2-7
abundance: NA
d_gene: NA
CDR3nt: TGTGCCAGCAGCCCGAGGGCAGGGTGGGATAATTACGAGCAGTACTTC
CDR3aa: CASSPRAGWDNYEQYF

v_gene: TRBV6-1
j_gene: TRBJ1-2
abundance: few
d_gene: NA
CDR3nt: TGTGCCAGCAGTCCCGGGACGGACTATGGCTACACCTTC
CDR3aa: CASSPGTDYGYTF

v_gene: TRBV5-1
j_gene: TRBJ2-1
abundance: NA
d_gene: TRBD1
CDR3nt: TGCGCCAGCAGCTTGGTCAGGGGGCTCTACAATGAGCAGTTCTTC
CDR3aa: CASSLVRGLYNEQFF

v_gene: TRBV4-2
j_gene: TRBJ2-7
abundance: NA
d_gene: NA
CDR3nt: TGTGCCAGCAGCCAAGATTGGGGGGCGGTCTACGAGCAGTACTTC
CDR3aa: CASSQDWGAVYEQYF

v_gene: TRBV9
j_gene: TRBJ2-6
abundance: NA
d_gene: NA
CDR3nt: TGTGCCAGCAGCCAGAAGGAATCTGGGGCCAACGTCCTGACTTTC
CDR3aa: CASSQKESGANVLTF

v_gene: TRBV12-5
j_gene: TRBJ1-2
abundance: few
d_gene: TRBD1
CDR3nt: TGTGCTAGTGGTCCATGGACAGGGGGCCGAGGAAACTATGGCTACACCTTC
CDR3aa: CASGPWTGGRGNYGYTF

v_gene: TRBV6-1
j_gene: TRBJ2-1
abundance: NA
d_gene: NA
CDR3nt: TGTGCCAGCTCTCTGAGGGGGGGCGAGCAGTTCTTC
CDR3aa: CASSLRGGEQFF

v_gene: TRBV5-4
j_gene: TRBJ2-1
abundance: once
d_gene: NA
CDR3nt: TGTGCCAGCAGCTCCCTGGGGGGCAATGAGCAGTTCTTC
CDR3aa: CASSSLGGNEQFF

v_gene: TRBV6-1
j_gene: TRBJ2-7
abundance: NA
d_gene: NA
CDR3nt: TGTGCCAGCAGTGAAGTGGGGCAGGGTTCACACTACGAGCAGTACTTC
CDR3aa: CASSEVGQGSHYEQYF

v_gene: TRBV9
j_gene: TRBJ2-2
abundance: NA
d_gene: NA
CDR3nt: TGTGCCAGCAGCGTAGAACAGGGTGCGTCCGGGGAGCTGTTTTTT
CDR3aa: CASSVEQGASGELFF

v_gene: TRBV2
j_gene: TRBJ2-7
abundance: NA
d_gene: TRBD2
CDR3nt: TGTGCCAGCAGGGGGGGGACGGGACTCCAGAGCGACCACGAGCAGTACTTC
CDR3aa: CASRGGTGLQSDHEQYF

v_gene: TRBV18
j_gene: TRBJ2-7
abundance: NA
d_gene: TRBD1
CDR3nt: TGTGCCAGCTCCCCCGGACAGGGAACGGGGGAGCAGTACTTC
CDR3aa: CASSPGQGTGEQYF

v_gene: TRBV12-5
j_gene: TRBJ1-6
abundance: NA
d_gene: TRBD1
CDR3nt: TGTGCTAGTGGTTTGGTACTGGGACAGGGCAATTCACCCCTCCACTTT
CDR3aa: CASGLVLGQGNSPLHF

v_gene: TRBV10-3
j_gene: TRBJ1-2
abundance: NA
d_gene: NA
CDR3nt: TGTGCCATCACCCCCGGACCTTCGAACTATGGCTACACCTTC
CDR3aa: CAITPGPSNYGYTF

v_gene: TRBV9
j_gene: TRBJ2-3
abundance: NA
d_gene: NA
CDR3nt: TGTGCCAGCAGCGTAGAGGGGGACACAGATACGCAGTATTTT
CDR3aa: CASSVEGDTDTQYF

v_gene: TRBV6-5
j_gene: TRBJ1-2
abundance: few
d_gene: NA
CDR3nt: TGTGCCAGCAGTTGGGACAATTATGGCTACACCTTC
CDR3aa: CASSWDNYGYTF

v_gene: TRBV6-5
j_gene: TRBJ2-7
abundance: NA
d_gene: NA
CDR3nt: TGTGCCAGCAGTCCCGCCGGACACGACGAGCAGTACTTC
CDR3aa: CASSPAGHDEQYF

v_gene: TRBV4-1
j_gene: TRBJ2-7
abundance: NA
d_gene: NA
CDR3nt: TGCGCCAGCAGAGGTAACTCCTACGAGCAGTACTTC
CDR3aa: CASRGNSYEQYF

v_gene: TRBV5-1
j_gene: TRBJ2-7
abundance: NA
d_gene: NA
CDR3nt: TGCGCCAGCAGCTTGTACGGGCAGGGCTACGAGCAGTACTTC
CDR3aa: CASSLYGQGYEQYF

v_gene: TRBV11-2
j_gene: TRBJ2-7
abundance: NA
d_gene: TRBD2
CDR3nt: TGTGCCAGCAGCCCGCCAGCGGGGGGTCATCCCTACGAGCAGTACTTC
CDR3aa: CASSPPAGGHPYEQYF

v_gene: TRBV9
j_gene: TRBJ1-2
abundance: NA
d_gene: NA
CDR3nt: TGTGCCAGCAGCGGAGGGGCAGACTATGGCTACACCTTC
CDR3aa: CASSGGADYGYTF

v_gene: TRBV30
j_gene: TRBJ1-6
abundance: NA
d_gene: TRBD1
CDR3nt: TGTGCCTCCGGGACAGGATATTCACCCCTCCACTTT
CDR3aa: CASGTGYSPLHF

v_gene: TRBV29-1
j_gene: TRBJ2-7
abundance: NA
d_gene: TRBD1
CDR3nt: TGCAGCGTGGGGACAGGTACCGGGTACGAGCAGTACTTC
CDR3aa: CSVGTGTGYEQYF

v_gene: TRBV19
j_gene: TRBJ1-1
abundance: NA
d_gene: TRBD1
CDR3nt: TGTGCCAGTAGGATAAGACAGGGTGCTGAAGCTTTCTTT
CDR3aa: CASRIRQGAEAFF

v_gene: TRBV5-1
j_gene: TRBJ2-7
abundance: NA
d_gene: TRBD1
CDR3nt: TGCGCCAGCAGGAGTTACGAGGGGGCTTCCTACGAGCAGTACTTC
CDR3aa: CASRSYEGASYEQYF